This T cell receptor (beta chain) was recovered during a study of CD8 T cells in ankylosing spondylitis. Points from the study as a whole: In the blood and synovial fluid of reactive arthritis, some motif variants had been previously reported. Clones linked with disease were CD8+ and fairly uncommon in the peripheral blood. Seemingly characteristic of ankylosing spondylitis blood was a TCR beta motif consisting of under ten highly homologous variants.

Each CDR3 protein gets one entry after TCRdb re-called the 5' RACE reads with MiXCR. The table has roughly 440,000 distinct CDR3 sequences, approximately 17% seen once. Germline V gene sequence: CDR1 MNHEY, CDR2 SMNVEV (reference sequence). With 5 bases clipped from V and 5 bases from J, the junction kept 12 bases outside the gene matches. The CDR3 runs to 16 residues. This clonotype was recorded only once. What it binds is unknown. V is TRBV27 and J is TRBJ1-5, with 7 bases that match TRBD1. This sequence originates from a male donor with ankylosing spondylitis. Sequencing was carried out using blood, either unsorted or a sorted T cell fraction (not recorded which). CDR3 protein: CASSPRTGERDQPQHF. The CDR3 DNA sequence: TGTGCCAGCAGTCCCCGGACAGGCGAAAGGGATCAGCCCCAGCATTTT.